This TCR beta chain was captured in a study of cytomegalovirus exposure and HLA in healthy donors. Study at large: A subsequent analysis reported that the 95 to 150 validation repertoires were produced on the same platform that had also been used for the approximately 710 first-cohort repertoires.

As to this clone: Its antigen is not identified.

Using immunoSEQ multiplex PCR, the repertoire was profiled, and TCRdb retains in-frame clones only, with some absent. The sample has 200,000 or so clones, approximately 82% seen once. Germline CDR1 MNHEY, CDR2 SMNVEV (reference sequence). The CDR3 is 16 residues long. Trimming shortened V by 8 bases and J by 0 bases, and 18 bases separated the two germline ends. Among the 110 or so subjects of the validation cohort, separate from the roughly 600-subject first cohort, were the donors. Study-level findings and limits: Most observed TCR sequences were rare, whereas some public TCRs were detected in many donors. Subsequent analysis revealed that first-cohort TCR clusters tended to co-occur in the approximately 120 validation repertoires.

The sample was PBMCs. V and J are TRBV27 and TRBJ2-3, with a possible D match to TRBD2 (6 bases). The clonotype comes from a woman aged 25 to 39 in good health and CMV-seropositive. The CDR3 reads CASRGTFNTSTDTQYF. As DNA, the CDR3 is TGTGCCAGCCGCGGGACTTTCAATACTAGCACAGATACGCAGTATTTT.